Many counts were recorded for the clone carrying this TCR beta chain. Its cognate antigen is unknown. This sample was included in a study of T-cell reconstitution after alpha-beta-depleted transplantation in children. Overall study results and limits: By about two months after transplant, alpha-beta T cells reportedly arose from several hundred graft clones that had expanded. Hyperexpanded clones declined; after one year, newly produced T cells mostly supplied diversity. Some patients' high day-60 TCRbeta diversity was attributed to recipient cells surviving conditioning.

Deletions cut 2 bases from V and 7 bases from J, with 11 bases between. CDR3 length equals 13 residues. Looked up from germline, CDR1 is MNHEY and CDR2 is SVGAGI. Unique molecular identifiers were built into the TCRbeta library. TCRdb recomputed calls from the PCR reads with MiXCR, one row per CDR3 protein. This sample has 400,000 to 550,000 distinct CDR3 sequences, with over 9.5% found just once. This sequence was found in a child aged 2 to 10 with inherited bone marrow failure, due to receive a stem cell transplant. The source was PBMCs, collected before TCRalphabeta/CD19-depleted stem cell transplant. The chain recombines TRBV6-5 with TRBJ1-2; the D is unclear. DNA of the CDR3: TGTGCCAGCAGTTACGAGGTTGGCCTTGGCTACACCTTC. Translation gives CASSYEVGLGYTF.